This T cell receptor (beta chain) was sequenced in a study of beta chain features in type 1 diabetes. Broader study findings: Compared with healthy donors, patients appeared to share more similar naive, central memory and regulatory TCRB repertoires. Whether TCRB rearrangement is influenced by HLA type was left unresolved in this analysis. cDNA-based reads could over-represent cells with high TCR expression. Type 1 diabetes patients showed a moderate but significant shortening of TCRB CDR3s in all four CD4+ subsets.

Of the isolated RNA, all was reverse transcribed, and so the sequenced material was expressed TCRB transcripts. Clones were sequenced by immunoSEQ multiplex PCR, and TCRdb holds only the in-frame ones, with some missing. This sample carries a few hundred thousand clones, around an eighth of them seen once, and the ten largest clones take 0.015% to 0.02%. This clone came up a few times. The antigen is undetermined. Researchers reported sorting CD4+ naive, central memory, regulatory and stem cell-like memory cells via CD45RO/CCR7/CD25/CD127/CD95/CD27. The germline V gene encodes CDR1 SEHNR and CDR2 FQNEAQ (reference sequence). V shed 1 base and J shed 2 bases, with 13 bases lying between them. CDR3 size: 16 residues.

Sequenced sample: naive CD4+ T cells from blood. The chain couples TRBV7-9 to TRBJ2-3; D uncertain. This TCR was recovered from a man aged 30 to 45 with type 1 diabetes. The DNA of the CDR3 is TGTGCCAGCAGCTTAGGAGTCTCGCGGTACACAGATACGCAGTATTTT. As protein: CASSLGVSRYTDTQYF.